These 10 T cell receptor beta chains were all obtained from the same sample, sequenced in a study of T cells of healthy individuals. TCRdb ran MiXCR on the 5' RACE reads and lists one entry per CDR3 protein. The table includes about 41,000 distinct CDR3 sequences, around 4.5% detected once. The source is a human donor in good health.

This clonotype has ten or more counts. The gene calls are TRBV29-1 and TRBJ2-7, with D possibly being TRBD1 (6 bases). The germline V gene has CDR1 SQVTM and CDR2 ANQGSEA. The CDR3 runs 14 residues. Trimming cost V 3 bases and J 6 bases, with 18 bases left between them. The DNA of the CDR3 is TGCAGCGTTGAGGAAGGGACACTCCTTGCCGAGCAGTACTTC. It is translated as CSVEEGTLLAEQYF.

The table lists this clonotype with many counts. CDR3 bases: TGCAGTGCTAGTAAAACGGGAGGGCCCAATGAGCAGTTCTTC. Translation: CSASKTGGPNEQFF. The chain has TRBV20-1 and TRBJ2-1; 8 bases are a match to TRBD2. The CDR3 has 14 amino acids. The V gene's germline CDR1 is DFQATT and CDR2 SNEGSKA (reference sequence). After removal of 3 bases from V and 6 bases from J, the junction contained 7 bases not matched to a gene.

This clonotype is labeled as medium-sized. The gene calls are TRBV29-1 and TRBJ1-5; D is uncertain. Trimming took 4 bases from V and 1 from J, leaving 5 bases between them. The length of the CDR3 is 12 residues. Germline V gene lookup returns CDR1 SQVTM and CDR2 ANQGSEA. The CDR3 loop reads CSVGSSNQPQHF. Written as DNA, the CDR3 is TGCAGCGTTGGATCGAGCAATCAGCCCCAGCATTTT. Together with reference TRBV29-1 and TRBJ1-5, the CDR3 gives the full variable domain: SAVISQKPSRDICQRGTSLTIQCQVDSQVTMMFWYRQQPGQSLTLIATANQGSEATYESGFVIDKFPISRPNLTFSTLTVSNMSPEDSSIYLCSVGSSNQPQHFGDGTRLSIL.

This sequence joins TRBV19 and TRBJ2-1; possible D gene TRBD2, 6 bases. V gave up 5 bases and J gave up 3 bases, with 14 bases separating them. The CDR3 contains 15 residues. The germline CDR1 and CDR2 sequences are LNHDA and SQIVND (reference sequence). The CDR3, as DNA: TGTGCCAGTAGTCCGTCGGCGGGAAGCTACAATGAGCAGTTCTTC. This codes for CASSPSAGSYNEQFF.

This clonotype was counted ten times or more. The chain is built from TRBV7-6 and TRBJ2-7; D is perhaps TRBD2 (5 bases). The germline CDR1 and CDR2 sequences are SGHVS and FNYEAQ. The V end lost 2 bases, the J end lost 3 bases, and 8 bases lay between the germline ends. This CDR3 is 13 amino acids long. CDR3 nucleotides: TGTGCCAGCAGCTTAACCGGGGACTACGAGCAGTACTTC. It codes for CASSLTGDYEQYF. Looking up the rest from reference TRBV7-6 and TRBJ2-7 gives the full variable domain: GAGVSQSPRYKVTKRGQDVALRCDPISGHVSLYWYRQALGQGPEFLTYFNYEAQQDKSGLPNDRFSAERPEGSISTLTIQRTEQRDSAMYRCASSLTGDYEQYFGPGTRLTVT.

This clonotype has ten or more counts. This chain links TRBV2 with TRBJ2-7; 10 nucleotides line up with TRBD1. V shed 3 bases, J shed 9 bases, and the junction held 5 bases outside the gene matches. From germline, CDR1 is SNHLY and CDR2 FYNNEI. The CDR3 sequence is 13 residues long. The CDR3: CASSEFGTGVQYF. DNA of the CDR3: TGTGCCAGCAGTGAGTTTGGGACAGGGGTGCAGTACTTC.

The CDR3, as DNA: TGTGCCAGCACCAGCACAGGTCAGCCCCAGCATTTT. The encoded protein is CASTSTGQPQHF. The V gene is TRBV12-3 or TRBV12-4, the J gene TRBJ1-5, with a possible D match to TRBD1 (5 bases). Deletions cut 7 bases from V and 6 bases from J, with 10 bases between. The CDR3 loop spans 12 amino acids.

The sample holds many counts of this clonotype. V usage is TRBV30 and J usage is TRBJ1-2; D unresolved. The CDR3 is made up of 13 amino acids. The ends were cut back, 0 bases at V and 8 bases at J, with 13 bases in the middle. From germline, CDR1 is GTSNPN and CDR2 SVGIG (reference sequence). CDR3 DNA: TGTGCCTGGAGTGTAGAAGGCCCCAGCGGCTACACCTTC. It translates to CAWSVEGPSGYTF.

The gene calls are TRBV19 and TRBJ1-2, with 12 positions matching TRBD1. CDR3 length: 16 amino acids. CDR1 LNHDA and CDR2 SQIVND come from the germline V gene (reference sequence). V lost 4 bases, J lost 7 bases, and 10 bases stayed unmatched. The CDR3 spells CASSRSGDRGPGGYTF. The CDR3 region has the DNA TGTGCCAGTAGTAGGAGCGGGGACAGGGGGCCTGGTGGCTACACCTTC.

This clonotype was seen many times. The chain uses TRBV12-3 or TRBV12-4 and TRBJ1-6; tentative D call: TRBD1 (5 bases). The CDR3 sequence is 16 residues long. Trimming took off 3 bases at V and 4 bases at J, with 13 bases between the two ends. The DNA for the CDR3 is TGTGCCAGCAGTTTCGGCGGGACGGCGTATAATTCACCCCTCCACTTT. It encodes CASSFGGTAYNSPLHF.